This T cell receptor beta chain was identified during a study of shared clonotypes between healthy human individuals. The study's findings and limits: The authors sampled blood alone, and tissue repertoires likely differ. The low donor count limited represented genetic and exposure-history diversity.

The CDR3 covers 13 residues. Germline values: CDR1 SGHTA, CDR2 FQGTGA. V was pared by 8 bases and J by 1 base, with 11 bases between. Comment on this clone: Its antigen is undetermined.

Here immunoSEQ multiplex PCR was the method, and the copy in TCRdb shows in-frame clones only, minus some. The repertoire consists of about half a million clones, with 60% to 85% occurring once and the leading ten covering 10% to 15%. V gene TRBV7-3 combines with J gene TRBJ1-1; a possible D gene is TRBD1 (6 bases). This sequence originates from a middle-aged woman in good health. Some clones in this sample may be carry-over from other donors' samples. Sequencing was performed on PBMCs. The CDR3 sequence: CASGRGANTEAFF. CDR3 coding DNA: TGTGCCAGCGGACGGGGGGCGAACACTGAAGCTTTCTTT.